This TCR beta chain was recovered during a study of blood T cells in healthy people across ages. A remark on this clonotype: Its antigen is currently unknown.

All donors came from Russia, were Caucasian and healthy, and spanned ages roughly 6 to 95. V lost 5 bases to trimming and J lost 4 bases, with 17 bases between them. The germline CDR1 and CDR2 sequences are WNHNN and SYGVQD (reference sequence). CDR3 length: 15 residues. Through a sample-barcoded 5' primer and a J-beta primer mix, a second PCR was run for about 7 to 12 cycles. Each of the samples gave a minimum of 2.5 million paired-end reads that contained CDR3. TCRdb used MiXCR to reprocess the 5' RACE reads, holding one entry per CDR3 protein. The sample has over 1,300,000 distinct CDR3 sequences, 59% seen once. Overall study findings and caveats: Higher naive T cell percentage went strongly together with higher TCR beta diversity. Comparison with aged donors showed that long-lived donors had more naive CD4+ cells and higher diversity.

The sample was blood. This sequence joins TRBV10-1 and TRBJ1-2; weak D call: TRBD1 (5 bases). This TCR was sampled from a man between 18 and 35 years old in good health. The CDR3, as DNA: TGCGCCAGCAGTTACCCGGGACGGACAAGCTATGGCTACACCTTC. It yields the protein CASSYPGRTSYGYTF.